What follows are 23 T cell receptor beta chains derived from one specimen sequenced in a study of neurological immune-mediated disorders. The time point denotes: longitudinal time-point 1 (baseline). TCRdb independently ran MiXCR on the 5' RACE reads; one entry per CDR3 protein. The table has over 55,000 distinct CDR3 sequences, about 11% seen once. Specimen: PBMCs. The source of these receptors is a male donor with HTLV-1-associated myelopathy (HAM/TSP).

The chain carries TRBV20-1 and TRBJ2-3, with TRBD1 as a possible D gene (6 bases). With 6 bases removed from V and 8 bases from J, the gap between germline ends came to 21 bases. Germline V gives CDR1 DFQATT, CDR2 SNEGSKA (reference sequence). The CDR3 contains 14 residues. The CDR3 DNA sequence: TGCAGTGCGCGAGTGGGGGCGACAATGGGTACGCAGTATTTT. Translation gives CSARVGATMGTQYF.

This clonotype turned up a few times. The rearrangement joins TRBV7-8 to TRBJ1-3, with D maybe TRBD1 (5 bases). V was pared by 4 bases and J by 4 bases, with 14 bases between. The CDR3 contains 15 residues. The germline V gene encodes CDR1 SGHVS and CDR2 FQNEAQ. DNA of the CDR3: TGTGCCAGCAGCTCCTGGGACGGCGGGGGAAACACCATATATTTT. It yields the protein CASSSWDGGGNTIYF. Using reference TRBV7-8 and TRBJ1-3 for the parts outside the CDR3, the full variable domain is GAGVSQSPRYKVAKRGQDVALRCDPISGHVSLFWYQQALGQGPEFLTYFQNEAQLDKSGLPSDRFFAERPEGSVSTLKIQRTQQEDSAVYLCASSSWDGGGNTIYFGEGSWLTVV.

This clonotype was seen repeatedly, ten times or more. The V call is TRBV27, the J call TRBJ2-7, with TRBD1 matching 10 bases. The CDR3 covers 14 residues. J lost 11 bases, V lost 6 bases, and 13 bases had no gene match. Germline CDR1 reads MNHEY; CDR2 reads SMNVEV (reference sequence). CDR3 DNA sequence: TGTGCCAGCAGCCCTACGGGACAGGGGTATGTCGAGTACTTC. It specifies CASSPTGQGYVEYF.

This clonotype was counted at least ten times. The chain recombines TRBV18 with TRBJ2-5, with D maybe TRBD1 (5 bases). This CDR3 is built from 16 residues. Germline CDR1 KGHSH, CDR2 LQKENI. V lost 4 bases, J lost 4 bases, and 19 bases lay in between. The CDR3 region has the DNA TGTGCCAGCTCACTACAGGTTGACCAAAAGGGAGAGACCCAGTACTTC. Residues: CASSLQVDQKGETQYF.

This clonotype was counted between two and nine times. This rearrangement joins TRBV3-1 to TRBJ2-1, with D tentatively TRBD2 (6 bases). Germline CDR1 is LGHDT and CDR2 is YNNKEL (reference sequence). V lost 2 bases, J lost 9 bases, and 11 bases lay in between. The CDR3 is 13 residues long. The DNA for the CDR3 is TGTGCCAGCAGCCAAACCCGGACTACTGAGCAGTTCTTC. Translated, it gives CASSQTRTTEQFF.

This clonotype was detected many times. The genes are TRBV20-1 and TRBJ2-3; 8 positions agree with TRBD1. This CDR3 contains 14 residues. CDR1 and CDR2 from the germline V gene are DFQATT and SNEGSKA (reference sequence). J was trimmed by 1 base and V by 5 bases; bases with no gene match: 5. CDR3 sequence reads: CSAFSTGGTDTQYF. The CDR3 DNA reads as TGCAGTGCTTTTTCGACAGGGGGCACAGATACGCAGTATTTT.

Worth noting for this clonotype: A clone one base away is much larger, so this may be a read error. CDR3 nucleotides: TGTCCCAGCAGTGAAGCAAGCAGGGGAGATACGCAGTATTTT. The encoded protein is CPSSEASRGDTQYF. The genes are TRBV2 and TRBJ2-3; possibly TRBD1 for D (6 bases). Germline V gene data show CDR1 as SNHLY and CDR2 as FYNNEI. The CDR3 sequence is 14 residues long.

This clonotype was picked up many times. The chain has TRBV24-1 and TRBJ1-2; 8 positions match TRBD1. V gave up 3 bases and J gave up 6 bases; unmatched junction bases: 5. Germline V gene sequence: CDR1 KGHDR, CDR2 SFDVKD. The CDR3 sequence is 14 residues long. In nucleotides, the CDR3 is TGTGCCACCAGTGATGCGGACAGGGCAGATGGCTACACCTTC. This encodes CATSDADRADGYTF.

This clonotype showed up many times. The DNA for the CDR3 is TGCGCCAGCAGCTTGGACGATGGAGAGACCCAGTACTTC. Its protein is CASSLDDGETQYF. The V gene is TRBV5-1, the J gene TRBJ2-5; D not certain. Per the germline V gene, CDR1 is SGHRS and CDR2 is YFSETQ. Trimming cost V 0 bases and J 4 bases, with 7 bases left between them. The CDR3 totals 13 residues. Full variable domain (rest looked up from reference TRBV5-1 and TRBJ2-5): KAGVTQTPRYLIKTRGQQVTLSCSPISGHRSVSWYQQTPGQGLQFLFEYFSETQRNKGNFPGRFSGRQFSNSRSEMNVSTLELGDSALYLCASSLDDGETQYFGPGTRLLVL.

This clonotype was counted at least ten times. The chain uses TRBV7-8 and TRBJ1-1; no firm D call. The ends were cut back, 5 bases at V and 3 bases at J, with 10 bases in the middle. CDR1 and CDR2 from the germline V gene are SGHVS and FQNEAQ. This CDR3 has 13 amino acids. The chain's CDR3 is CASSIDGHTEAFF. The DNA of the CDR3 is TGTGCCAGCAGCATCGACGGTCACACTGAAGCTTTCTTT.

At least ten counts were recorded for this clonotype. This rearrangement joins TRBV5-1 to TRBJ1-6; TRBD1 is a possible D gene (6 bases). The germline V and J ends were trimmed by 0 bases and 2 bases, with 6 bases remaining between them. Germline V gives CDR1 SGHRS, CDR2 YFSETQ. This CDR3 contains 15 residues. CDR3 in amino acids: CASSLGDTYNSPLHF. CDR3 sequence (DNA): TGCGCCAGCAGCTTGGGGGACACCTATAATTCACCCCTCCACTTT.

This clonotype has ten or more counts. This chain uses TRBV10-3 with TRBJ1-5, with 11 bases identical to TRBD1. Germline V CDR1 and CDR2: ENHRY, SYGVKD. This CDR3 contains 15 residues. Germline trimming cut 6 bases from V and 7 bases from J; bases unmatched to any gene: 8. As DNA, the CDR3 is TGTGCCATCAGGCCGGACAGGGGGCAGGGACAGCCCCAGCATTTT. Translated, it gives CAIRPDRGQGQPQHF.

This clonotype occurred many times. The V and J genes are TRBV29-1 and TRBJ2-3, with 7 bases lining up with TRBD2. V shed 7 bases and J 2 bases; nucleotides not matched to a gene: 6. Germline-derived CDR1 and CDR2 are SQVTM and ANQGSEA. This CDR3 has 13 residues. The CDR3: CSARLAVTDTQYF. The CDR3 DNA follows: TGCAGCGCACGACTAGCTGTCACAGATACGCAGTATTTT.

The CDR3 reads CSVETDRGLYEQYF. The CDR3 region has the DNA TGCAGCGTTGAGACGGACAGGGGGCTCTACGAGCAGTACTTC. This chain links TRBV29-1 with TRBJ2-7; TRBD1 aligns across 11 bases. CDR3 length equals 14 residues. V lost 3 bases to trimming and J lost 3 bases; unmatched junction nucleotides: 4. Germline assignment: CDR1 SQVTM and CDR2 ANQGSEA.

A remark on this clonotype: Without the conserved terminal phenylalanine or tryptophan, this CDR3 likely stems from a read error. The chain couples TRBV29-1 to TRBJ1-2; 9 bases agree with TRBD1. J gave up 4 bases and V 8 bases, and 5 bases lay outside the gene matches. Germline V lookup: CDR1 SQVTM, CDR2 ANQGSEA. This CDR3 has 12 amino acids. Here the CDR3 DNA reads TGCAGCAGCGGACAGGGGATCTATGGCTACACCTTA. Translation gives CSSGQGIYGYTL.

This clonotype has a count of ten or more. The rearrangement uses TRBV20-1 and TRBJ1-2, with D unresolved. V lost 0 bases, J lost 4 bases, and 12 bases lay in between. The germline V gene encodes CDR1 DFQATT and CDR2 SNEGSKA (reference sequence). The CDR3 spans 14 residues. The CDR3 region has the DNA TGCAGTGCTAGAGAGAGCGGGAACACCTATGGCTACACCTTC. This sequence encodes CSARESGNTYGYTF.

The chain couples TRBV7-9 to TRBJ2-7, with D uncertain. CDR1 SEHNR and CDR2 FQNEAQ come from the germline V gene (reference sequence). With 9 bases removed from V and 0 bases from J, the gap between germline ends came to 12 bases. The CDR3 is made up of 13 amino acids. The CDR3 protein is CARIPWRSYEQYF. The CDR3 bases are TGTGCCAGGATTCCGTGGCGCTCCTACGAGCAGTACTTC.

This clonotype has ten or more counts. The rearrangement links TRBV10-1 to TRBJ2-1, with 7 bases identical to TRBD1. The junction had 4 bases not matched to a gene; V was cut back by 5 bases and J by 3 bases. In germline, CDR1 is WNHNN, CDR2 SYGVQD (reference sequence). This CDR3 contains 14 residues. The CDR3 reads CASSTGAIYNEQFF. The CDR3 bases are TGCGCCAGCAGTACAGGGGCAATCTACAATGAGCAGTTCTTC.

In this sample, this clonotype turned up many times. The chain is built from TRBV5-1 and TRBJ2-1; 7 bases map to TRBD1. The trim removed 4 bases at V and 12 bases at J, leaving 4 bases unmatched. CDR3 length: 11 residues. The V gene's germline CDR1 is SGHRS and CDR2 YFSETQ. The CDR3 DNA reads as TGCGCCAGCAGCGGACGGGACAGGCAGTTCTTC. This gives the protein CASSGRDRQFF.

At least ten counts were recorded for this clonotype. The chain joins TRBV20-1 to TRBJ2-1, with TRBD2 identical over 9 bases. Germline values: CDR1 DFQATT, CDR2 SNEGSKA (reference sequence). The CDR3 length is 14 residues. With 2 bases clipped from V and 7 bases from J, the junction kept 6 bases outside the gene matches. The CDR3 protein is CSARNSGGGNEQFF. The CDR3 DNA is TGCAGTGCTAGAAATAGCGGGGGCGGGAATGAGCAGTTCTTC.

This clonotype has a count of ten or more. The chain links TRBV6-6 to TRBJ2-1, with 9 bases aligning to TRBD1. Trimming took 6 bases from V and 4 from J; bases not matched to a gene: 7. Germline V CDR1 and CDR2: MNHNY, SVGAGI (reference sequence). There are 15 residues in the CDR3. CDR3 amino acids: CASRDRDRVYNEQFF. Written as DNA, the CDR3 is TGTGCCAGCAGGGACCGGGACAGGGTATACAATGAGCAGTTCTTC.

This clonotype was seen at least ten times. This chain connects TRBV5-1 to TRBJ2-7, with a tentative D call TRBD1 (5 bases). The length of the CDR3 is 14 residues. Germline loops: CDR1 SGHRS, CDR2 YFSETQ. Trimming left V 0 bases short and J 1 base short, with 8 bases between. As DNA, the CDR3 is TGCGCCAGCAGCTTGGAAAGACAGTCCTACGAGCAGTACTTC. Translating gives CASSLERQSYEQYF.

There are many counts of this clonotype. This chain joins TRBV19 and TRBJ1-2; 10 nucleotides match TRBD1. This CDR3 comprises 15 residues. From germline, CDR1 is LNHDA and CDR2 SQIVND (reference sequence). J was trimmed by 7 bases and V by 3 bases; bases with no gene match: 8. The CDR3 bases are TGTGCCAGTAGTATCAGAAGACAGGGGGCTTTTGGCTACACCTTC. It encodes CASSIRRQGAFGYTF.